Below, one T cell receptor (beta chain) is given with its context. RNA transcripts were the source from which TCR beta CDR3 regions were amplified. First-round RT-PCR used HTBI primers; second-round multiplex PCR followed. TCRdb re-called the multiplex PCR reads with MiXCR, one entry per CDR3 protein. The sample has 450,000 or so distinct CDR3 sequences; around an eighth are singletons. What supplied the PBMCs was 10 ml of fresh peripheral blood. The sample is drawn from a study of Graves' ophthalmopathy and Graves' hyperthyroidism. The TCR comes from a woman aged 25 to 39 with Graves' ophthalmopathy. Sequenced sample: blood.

CDR3 coding DNA: TGCGCCAGCAGCCAGGCAGGGACTGAAAAACTGTTTTTT. Its translation is CASSQAGTEKLFF. The genes are TRBV4-1 and TRBJ1-4, with D possibly matching TRBD1 (5 bases). V lost 3 bases and J 7 bases, leaving 9 bases between the germline ends. Germline V gene sequence: CDR1 MGHRA, CDR2 YSYEKL. The CDR3 extends over 13 amino acids.